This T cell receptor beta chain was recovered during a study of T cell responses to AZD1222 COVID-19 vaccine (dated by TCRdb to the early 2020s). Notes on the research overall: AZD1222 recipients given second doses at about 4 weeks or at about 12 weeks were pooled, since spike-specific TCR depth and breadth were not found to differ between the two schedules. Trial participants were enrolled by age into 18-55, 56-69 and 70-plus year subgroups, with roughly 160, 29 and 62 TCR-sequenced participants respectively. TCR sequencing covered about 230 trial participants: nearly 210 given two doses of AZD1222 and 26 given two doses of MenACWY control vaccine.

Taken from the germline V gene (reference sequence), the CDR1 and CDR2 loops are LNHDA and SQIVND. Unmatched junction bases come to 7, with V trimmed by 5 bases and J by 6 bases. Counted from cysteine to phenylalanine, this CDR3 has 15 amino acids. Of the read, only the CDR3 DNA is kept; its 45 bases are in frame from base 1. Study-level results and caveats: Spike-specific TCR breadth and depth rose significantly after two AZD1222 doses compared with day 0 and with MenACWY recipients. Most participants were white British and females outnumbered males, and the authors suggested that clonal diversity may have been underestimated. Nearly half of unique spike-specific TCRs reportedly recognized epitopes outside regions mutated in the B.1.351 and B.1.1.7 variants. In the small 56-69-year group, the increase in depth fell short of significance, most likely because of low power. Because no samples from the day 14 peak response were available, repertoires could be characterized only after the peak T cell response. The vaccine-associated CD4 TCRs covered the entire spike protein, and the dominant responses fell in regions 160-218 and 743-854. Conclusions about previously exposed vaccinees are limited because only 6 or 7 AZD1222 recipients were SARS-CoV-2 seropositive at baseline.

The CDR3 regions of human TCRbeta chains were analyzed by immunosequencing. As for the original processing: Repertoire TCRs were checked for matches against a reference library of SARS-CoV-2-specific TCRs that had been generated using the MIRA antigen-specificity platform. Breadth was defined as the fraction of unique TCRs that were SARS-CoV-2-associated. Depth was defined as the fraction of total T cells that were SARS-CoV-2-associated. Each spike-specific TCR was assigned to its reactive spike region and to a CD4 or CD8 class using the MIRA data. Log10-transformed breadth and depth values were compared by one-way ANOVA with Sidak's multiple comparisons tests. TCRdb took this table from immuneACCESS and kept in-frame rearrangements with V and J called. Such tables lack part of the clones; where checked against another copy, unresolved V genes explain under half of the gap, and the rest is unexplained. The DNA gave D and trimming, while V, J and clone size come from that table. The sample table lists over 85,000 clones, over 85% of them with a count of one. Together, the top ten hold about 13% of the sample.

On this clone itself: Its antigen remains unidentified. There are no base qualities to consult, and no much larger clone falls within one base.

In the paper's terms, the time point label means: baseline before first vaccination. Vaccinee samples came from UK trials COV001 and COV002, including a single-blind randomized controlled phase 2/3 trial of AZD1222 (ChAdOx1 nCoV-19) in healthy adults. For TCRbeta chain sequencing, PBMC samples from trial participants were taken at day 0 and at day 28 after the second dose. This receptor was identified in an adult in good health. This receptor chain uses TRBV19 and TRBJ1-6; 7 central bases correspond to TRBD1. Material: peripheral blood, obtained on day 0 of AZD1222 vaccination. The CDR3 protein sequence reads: CASSPTQGGNSPLHF. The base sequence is TGTGCCAGTAGTCCAACTCAGGGGGGTAATTCACCCCTCCACTTT.